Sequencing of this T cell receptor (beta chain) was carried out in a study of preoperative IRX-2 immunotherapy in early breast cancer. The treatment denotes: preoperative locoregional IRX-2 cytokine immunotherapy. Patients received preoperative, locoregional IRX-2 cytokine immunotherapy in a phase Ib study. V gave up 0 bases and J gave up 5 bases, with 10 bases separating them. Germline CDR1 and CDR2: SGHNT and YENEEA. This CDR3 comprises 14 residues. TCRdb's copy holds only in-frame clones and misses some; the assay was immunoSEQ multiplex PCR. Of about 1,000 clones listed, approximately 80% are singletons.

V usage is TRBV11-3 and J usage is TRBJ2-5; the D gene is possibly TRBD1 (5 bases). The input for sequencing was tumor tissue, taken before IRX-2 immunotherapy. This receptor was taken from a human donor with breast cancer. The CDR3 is CASSLEGDRETQYF. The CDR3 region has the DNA TGTGCCAGCAGCTTAGAAGGGGATAGGGAGACCCAGTACTTC. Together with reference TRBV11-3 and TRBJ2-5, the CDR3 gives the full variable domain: EAGVVQSPRYKIIEKKQPVAFWCNPISGHNTLYWYLQNLGQGPELLIRYENEEAVDDSQLPKDRFSAERLKGVDSTLKIQPAELGDSAVYLCASSLEGDRETQYFGPGTRLLVL.